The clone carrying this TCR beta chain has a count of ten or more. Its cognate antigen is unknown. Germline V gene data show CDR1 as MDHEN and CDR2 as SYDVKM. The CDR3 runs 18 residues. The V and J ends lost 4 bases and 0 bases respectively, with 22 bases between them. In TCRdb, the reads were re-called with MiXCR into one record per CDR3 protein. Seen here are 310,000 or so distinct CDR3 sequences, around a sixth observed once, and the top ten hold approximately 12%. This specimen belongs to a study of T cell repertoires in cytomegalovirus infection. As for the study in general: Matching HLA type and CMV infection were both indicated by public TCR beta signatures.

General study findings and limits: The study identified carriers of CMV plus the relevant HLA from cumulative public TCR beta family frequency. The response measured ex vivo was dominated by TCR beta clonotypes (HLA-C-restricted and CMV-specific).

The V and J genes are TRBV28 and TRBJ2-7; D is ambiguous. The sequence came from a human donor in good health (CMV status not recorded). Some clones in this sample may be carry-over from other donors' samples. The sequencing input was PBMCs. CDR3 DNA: TGTGCCAGCAGTTCGAGTCGGGCAGGCATCCCGAGCTCCTACGAGCAGTACTTC. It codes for CASSSSRAGIPSSYEQYF.